These 18 T cell receptor beta chains share one sample of origin, sequenced in a study of blood T cell repertoires in COVID-19. Sequencing was performed with immunoSEQ multiplex PCR; in TCRdb, only in-frame clones are kept and a portion is missing. The data show around 90,000 clones, with approximately 80% seen just once and around 19% held by the top ten. Sequenced input: peripheral blood. These receptors were collected from a human donor in a cohort sampled during active COVID-19.

This sequence joins TRBV27 and TRBJ2-3; 7 nucleotides align to TRBD1. The CDR3 runs to 13 residues. CDR1 MNHEY and CDR2 SMNVEV come from the germline V gene (reference sequence). V was clipped by 9 bases and J by 4 bases; unmatched bases: 7. CDR3 protein: CASTGQTSDTQYF. The CDR3 DNA reads as TGTGCCAGTACGGGACAGACTTCAGATACGCAGTATTTT.

This chain connects TRBV5-5 to TRBJ2-5, with a weak D call TRBD2 (5 bases). Germline CDR1 and CDR2: SGHKS and YYEKEE (reference sequence). The CDR3 has 15 residues. The ends were cut back, 7 bases at V and 1 base at J, with 17 bases in the middle. The CDR3 DNA follows: TGTGCCAGCGAAGTAGCGCGGACGAGCCAAGAGACCCAGTACTTC. Amino acid sequence: CASEVARTSQETQYF.

CDR3 amino acids: CASSLSSSAYEQYF. The CDR3 nucleotides read TGTGCCAGCAGCTTATCGAGTAGTGCCTACGAGCAGTACTTC. The rearrangement joins TRBV11-3 to TRBJ2-7; D ambiguous. Trimming removed 2 bases from V and 2 bases from J, with 10 bases in between. Germline V gene lookup returns CDR1 SGHNT and CDR2 YENEEA. The CDR3 is 14 amino acids.

The chain links TRBV13 to TRBJ2-7; maybe TRBD1 (6 bases). Per germline, CDR1 PRHDT and CDR2 FYEKMQ (reference sequence). The CDR3 totals 13 residues. The germline V and J ends were trimmed by 8 bases and 3 bases, with 14 bases remaining between them. The CDR3 coding sequence is TGTGCCAGCGGAGACAGGATCTTCTACGAGCAGTACTTC. It specifies CASGDRIFYEQYF.

The chain links TRBV3-1 (or the pseudogene TRBV3-2) to TRBJ2-2; D gene ambiguous. The CDR3 consists of 14 residues. Germline values: CDR1 LGHDT, CDR2 YNNKEL (reference sequence). Trimming took off 3 bases at V and 7 bases at J, with 12 bases between the two ends. The CDR3 sequence: CASSHRGGYGELFF. CDR3 nucleotide sequence: TGTGCCAGCAGCCACCGCGGCGGCTACGGGGAGCTGTTTTTT.

J is TRBJ2-7 and V is TRBV24-1; 8 bases fit TRBD1. The germline V gene encodes CDR1 KGHDR and CDR2 SFDVKD. The CDR3 is 14 amino acids. Losses at the gene ends were 2 bases for V and 4 bases for J; bases not matched to a gene: 3. In nucleotides, the CDR3 is TGTGCCACCAGTGATTCGGACAGGGAATACGAGCAGTACTTC. Translated, it gives CATSDSDREYEQYF.

This chain connects TRBV3-1 (or the pseudogene TRBV3-2) to TRBJ1-2; no definite D call. This CDR3 region has 13 residues. Trimming cost V 0 bases and J 5 bases, with 7 bases left between them. Germline assignment: CDR1 LGHDT and CDR2 YNNKEL (reference sequence). This CDR3 is CASSQEQRYGYTF. The CDR3 DNA reads TGTGCCAGCAGCCAAGAACAGAGATATGGCTACACCTTC.

This rearrangement joins TRBV10-3 to TRBJ1-5; the D gene is possibly TRBD1 (6 bases). The V gene's germline CDR1 is ENHRY and CDR2 SYGVKD. The CDR3 length is 16 residues. V was trimmed by 3 bases and J by 5 bases, leaving 17 bases between them. CDR3 sequence: CAISDSKRGRDQPQHF. The CDR3 DNA sequence: TGTGCCATCAGTGATTCGAAGCGGGGGCGCGATCAGCCCCAGCATTTT.

The CDR3 here is CASRYKTEAFF. The DNA of the CDR3 is TGTGCCAGCAGGTACAAGACTGAAGCTTTCTTT. The V gene is TRBV12-3 or TRBV12-4, the J gene TRBJ1-1; D not resolved. The V end lost 6 bases, the J end lost 5 bases, and 7 bases lay between the germline ends. The CDR3 is 11 residues long.

This chain connects TRBV6-6 to TRBJ1-5, with D unresolved. With 2 bases removed from V and 2 bases from J, the gap between germline ends came to 10 bases. The CDR3 totals 15 residues. Germline CDR1 MNHNY, CDR2 SVGAGI (reference sequence). The CDR3 DNA reads TGTGCCAGCAGTTACCGAGTTGTGGGCAATCAGCCCCAGCATTTT. Translated: CASSYRVVGNQPQHF.

The chain has TRBV28 and TRBJ1-2; a weak D match, TRBD1 (6 bases). The CDR3 consists of 14 residues. Germline CDR1 and CDR2: MDHEN and SYDVKM. V was clipped by 4 bases and J by 5 bases, with 14 bases between them. As DNA, the CDR3 is TGTGCCAGCAGTTACGGGAGGGGGGTATATGGCTACACCTTC. Its translation: CASSYGRGVYGYTF.

This chain uses TRBV7-9 with TRBJ1-5, with D unclear. The CDR3 spans 12 residues. The germline V and J ends were trimmed by 5 bases and 11 bases, with 13 bases remaining between them. Germline CDR1 is SEHNR and CDR2 is FQNEAQ (reference sequence). This CDR3 is CASSASGGTQHF. CDR3 in DNA: TGTGCCAGCAGCGCCAGCGGCGGGACCCAGCATTTT.

V is TRBV14 and J is TRBJ2-1, with 7 positions matching TRBD2. Germline CDR1 is SGHDN and CDR2 is FVKESK. Germline trimming cut 4 bases from V and 2 bases from J; bases unmatched to any gene: 20. The CDR3 totals 20 residues. Written as DNA, the CDR3 is TGTGCCAGCAGCCCGGGTCTTTGGGTAGCGGGTCTTCTTACCTACAATGAGCAGTTCTTC. Translation gives CASSPGLWVAGLLTYNEQFF.

A few counts support this clone. The rearrangement links TRBV6-5 to TRBJ2-7; 10 bases line up with TRBD1. Per germline, CDR1 MNHEY and CDR2 SVGAGI. V was pared by 7 bases and J by 5 bases, with 2 bases of the junction left unmatched. The CDR3 totals 12 residues. CDR3 sequence (DNA): TGTGCCAGCACCGGACAGGGGGACGAGCAGTACTTC. As protein: CASTGQGDEQYF.

The chain is built from TRBV28 and TRBJ1-3; perhaps TRBD1 as D (6 bases). Germline CDR1 is MDHEN and CDR2 is SYDVKM. The ends were cut back, 2 bases at V and 7 bases at J, with 15 bases in the middle. CDR3 length: 15 residues. The CDR3, as DNA: TGTGCCAGCAGTTTAATCGTGGGGAGGGGGAACACCATATATTTT. This sequence encodes CASSLIVGRGNTIYF.

The chain is built from TRBV6-5 and TRBJ1-2; the D gene is possibly TRBD1 (5 bases). Germline V gene lookup returns CDR1 MNHEY and CDR2 SVGAGI. Between the trimmed V and J ends, which lost 0 bases and 4 bases, there was a span of 15 bases. This CDR3 comprises 16 residues. The CDR3 loop reads CASSYSTGDSSYGYTF. CDR3 DNA sequence: TGTGCCAGCAGTTACTCGACGGGGGATTCGAGCTATGGCTACACCTTC.

This clone has only a few counts. The chain couples TRBV3-1 (or the pseudogene TRBV3-2) to TRBJ1-3; D remains unclear. This CDR3 has 15 residues. V was cut by 1 base and J by 0 bases, with 7 bases left in between. CDR1 and CDR2 (germline): LGHDT, YNNKEL (reference sequence). DNA of the CDR3: TGTGCCAGCAGCCAAGGGCTCAACTCTGGAAACACCATATATTTT. Translated: CASSQGLNSGNTIYF.

V is TRBV7-2 and J is TRBJ2-5; the match to TRBD2 covers 7 bases. The CDR3 has 14 residues. V dropped 3 bases and J dropped 5; count of bases not matched to a gene: 6. From germline, CDR1 is SGHTA and CDR2 FQGNSA. The CDR3 protein is CASSFLSGHETQYF. The CDR3 bases are TGTGCCAGCAGCTTTCTTAGCGGGCACGAGACCCAGTACTTC.